Below are 6 T cell receptor beta chains sequenced from a single sample in a study of cytomegalovirus exposure and HLA in healthy donors. 60 Vbeta and 13 Jbeta primers were used in PCR. Clones were sequenced by immunoSEQ multiplex PCR, and TCRdb holds only the in-frame ones, with some missing. The sample lists approximately 95,000 clones, 80% to 85% seen once, with roughly 4% in the top ten. The sequenced sample consisted of PBMCs. These receptors originate from a woman aged 70 to 79 in good health and CMV-seropositive.

J is TRBJ2-7 and V is TRBV29-1, with TRBD1 as a possible D gene (6 bases). Trimming removed 4 bases at V and 3 bases at J, with 10 bases between. Germline CDR1 reads SQVTM; CDR2 reads ANQGSEA. The CDR3 contains 12 residues. CDR3 in DNA: TGCAGCGTTGTTGAAGGGGGCTACGAGCAGTACTTC. Encoded protein: CSVVEGGYEQYF.

The chain joins TRBV9 to TRBJ2-1, with 12 bases identical to TRBD2. Trimming took 0 bases from V and 2 from J; bases not matched to a gene: 6. Germline V CDR1 and CDR2: SGDLS, YYNGEE. The CDR3 covers 18 residues. In DNA, the CDR3 is TGTGCCAGCAGCGTAGGACTAGCGGGAGAGGGGACCTACAATGAGCAGTTCTTC. As protein: CASSVGLAGEGTYNEQFF.

The chain joins TRBV4-3 to TRBJ2-3; 9 bases match TRBD2. The CDR3 runs to 15 residues. Germline V CDR1 and CDR2: LGHNA, YSLEER. Unmatched junction bases numbered 7, after V lost 5 bases and J lost 4 bases. The CDR3 coding sequence is TGCGCCAGCAGCATGGGCGGGAGGGCCGCAGATACGCAGTATTTT. Residues: CASSMGGRAADTQYF.

This clone was detected only once. The CDR3: CASSLGTGAPYGYTF. As DNA, the CDR3 is TGTGCCAGCAGCCTTGGGACAGGGGCTCCGTATGGCTACACCTTC. The chain employs TRBV7-2 and TRBJ1-2; 10 bases are a match to TRBD1. This CDR3 comprises 15 residues. Germline loops: CDR1 SGHTA, CDR2 FQGNSA. V trimming: 5 bases; J trimming: 5 bases; junction bases outside the gene matches: 8.

The chain has TRBV19 and TRBJ2-1; TRBD2 aligns across 11 bases. Germline V CDR1 and CDR2: LNHDA, SQIVND (reference sequence). V gave up 8 bases and J gave up 5 bases; unmatched junction bases: 5. The CDR3 has 14 amino acids. The CDR3 loop is CASCLAGGNNEQFF. In nucleotides, the CDR3 is TGTGCCAGTTGCCTAGCGGGAGGAAACAATGAGCAGTTCTTC.

The V call is TRBV11-2, the J call TRBJ2-1, with 11 bases that match TRBD2. Germline trimming cut 5 bases from V and 7 bases from J; bases unmatched to any gene: 7. Looked up from germline, CDR1 is SGHAT and CDR2 is FQNNGV. There are 15 residues in the CDR3. CDR3 protein: CASSAISGRVNEQFF. CDR3 nucleotides: TGTGCCAGCAGCGCCATTAGCGGGAGGGTAAATGAGCAGTTCTTC.